This T cell receptor (beta chain) stems from a study of T cell responses to AZD1222 COVID-19 vaccine listed by TCRdb under 2021. About the study as a whole: A total of approximately 250 trial participants underwent TCR sequencing, of whom about 210 had received two doses of AZD1222 and about 25 had received two doses of the MenACWY control vaccine. Enrollment into the trials was organized by age into subgroups of 18-55, 56-69 and 70-plus years, and those subgroups contained approximately 150, 30 and 60 TCR-sequenced participants, respectively. Study-level results and caveats: Reportedly, close to half of the unique spike-specific TCRs recognized epitopes lying outside the regions that are mutated in the B.1.351 and B.1.1.7 variants. In the small 56-69-year group, the increase in depth fell short of significance, most likely because of low power. Because no samples from the day 14 peak response were available, repertoires could be characterized only after the peak T cell response. Participants were mostly white British, with more females than males. The authors suggested clonal diversity may have been underestimated. Vaccine-associated CD4 TCRs spanned the whole spike protein, with dominant responses in regions 160-218 and 743-854. Conclusions about previously exposed vaccinees were limited because only six AZD1222 recipients were SARS-CoV-2 seropositive at baseline. A significant rise in spike-specific TCR breadth and depth was observed after two AZD1222 doses relative to day 0 and relative to MenACWY recipients.

The CDR3 regions of human TCRbeta chains were analyzed by immunosequencing. On the study's bioinformatics: Repertoire TCRs were matched against a reference library of SARS-CoV-2-specific TCRs generated with the MIRA antigen-specificity platform. Breadth was defined as the fraction of unique TCRs that were SARS-CoV-2-associated, and depth was defined as the fraction of total T cells that were SARS-CoV-2-associated. Using the MIRA data, each spike-specific TCR was assigned both to the spike region to which the TCR was reactive and to a CD4 or CD8 class. Log10-transformed breadth and depth values were compared by one-way ANOVA with Sidak's multiple comparisons tests. TCRdb carries this immuneACCESS record with in-frame sequences only. Its versions omit some clonotypes, under half of them owing to an unresolved V gene in the studies checked, with the rest unexplained. Clone size and the V and J calls come from that table; the DNA yielded D and trimming. The sample records 130,000 or so clones, roughly 85% of which are singletons. The top ten constitute 7.9% of the sample.

Interpreted using the paper, the time point label stands for: about 28 days (+/-7) after the second vaccine dose. Read against the paper, the sample's treatment or condition label means: meningococcal conjugate vaccine given as trial control. Vaccinee samples came from UK trials COV001 and COV002, including a single-blind randomized controlled phase 2/3 trial of AZD1222 (ChAdOx1 nCoV-19) in healthy adults. Trial participant PBMC samples were collected at day 0 and day 28 after the second dose for TCRbeta chain sequencing. About this clone: Its recognized antigen is unknown. Qualities for individual bases were not recorded, and no much larger clone is one base off.

The CDR3, from cysteine to phenylalanine, totals 13 residues. Kept here is only the CDR3 DNA, which spans 39 bases and is read in frame from base 1. CDR1 and CDR2 were assigned from the germline V gene (reference sequence) as PRHDT and FYEKMQ. V is pruned by 3 bases and J by 6 bases, leaving 3 bases of the junction without a gene match. This receptor was taken from an adult who received the MenACWY meningococcal vaccine as a control. The rearranged segments are TRBV13 and TRBJ1-2, and 8 junction bases match TRBD1. The source was peripheral blood, collected 28 days after the second dose of the MenACWY control vaccine. CDR3 loop: CASSFTGGHGYTF. The nucleotide sequence is TGTGCCAGCAGCTTCACAGGGGGGCATGGCTACACCTTC.